The rows below give T cell receptor beta chains drawn from one sample of a study of PD-L1 blockade in urothelial cancer. The data were produced by immunoSEQ multiplex PCR, yet TCRdb's version contains in-frame clones alone and is incomplete. Of roughly 67,000 clones listed, approximately 83% are singletons. Sequenced material: PBMCs, taken around atezolizumab (anti-PD-L1) treatment. These receptors all come from a man between 60 and 75 years old with urothelial cancer. Each CDR3 is given with its conserved first and last residue. A D gene is named only where the DNA matches it firmly. Only some rows state a clone size, as once, few, many or a class for expanded clones.

abundance	v_gene	d_gene	j_gene	CDR3aa	CDR3nt
-	TRBV18	TRBD2	TRBJ2-5	CASSPRTSGSKGETQYF	TGTGCCAGCTCACCACGGACTAGCGGGAGTAAGGGGGAGACCCAGTACTTC
-	TRBV30	-	TRBJ1-4	CAWSVTRDNEKLFF	TGTGCCTGGAGTGTCACCAGGGATAATGAAAAACTGTTTTTT
once	TRBV6-4	TRBD1	TRBJ1-1	CASSAHPGQGAEAFF	TGTGCCAGCAGTGCCCACCCGGGACAGGGGGCTGAAGCTTTCTTT
-	TRBV7-2	TRBD2	TRBJ2-1	CASRQSSGGLGEQFF	TGTGCCAGCAGACAGTCTAGCGGGGGGCTCGGTGAGCAGTTCTTC
-	TRBV2	-	TRBJ1-2	CATQQGFNYGYTF	TGTGCCACCCAGCAGGGTTTTAACTATGGCTACACCTTC
-	TRBV11-2	TRBD1	TRBJ2-7	CASSSAGTGTREQYF	TGTGCCAGCAGCTCAGCGGGGACAGGGACAAGGGAGCAGTACTTC
once	TRBV30	TRBD1	TRBJ1-5	CAWSVMGTVNQPQHF	TGTGCCTGGAGTGTAATGGGGACAGTCAATCAGCCCCAGCATTTT
-	TRBV6-5	-	TRBJ1-1	CASSLRNTEAFF	TGTGCCAGCAGTCTCAGGAACACTGAAGCTTTCTTT
-	TRBV6-1	TRBD2	TRBJ2-5	CASSEANTAGGQETQYF	TGTGCCAGCAGTGAAGCAAATACAGCGGGGGGCCAAGAGACCCAGTACTTC
-	TRBV6-5	TRBD1	TRBJ2-7	CASSPPGQGAYEQYF	TGTGCCAGCAGCCCACCAGGACAGGGGGCTTACGAGCAGTACTTC
few	TRBV6-1	-	TRBJ1-1	CASSQTPEAFF	TGTGCCAGCAGTCAGACTCCTGAAGCTTTCTTT
-	TRBV29-1	TRBD1	TRBJ2-7	CSVEGGGRQYF	TGCAGCGTTGAAGGAGGGGGCAGACAGTACTTC
-	TRBV7-2	TRBD1	TRBJ1-1	CASSSRDRGQGTEAFF	TGTGCCAGCAGCTCAAGGGACAGGGGGCAGGGCACTGAAGCTTTCTTT
-	TRBV2	TRBD2	TRBJ2-2	CASSELRGGTGELFF	TGTGCCAGCAGTGAACTTCGGGGGGGTACCGGGGAGCTGTTTTTT
-	TRBV9	TRBD2	TRBJ2-3	CASSASGGPTDTQYF	TGTGCCAGCAGCGCTAGCGGGGGGCCCACAGATACGCAGTATTTT
-	TRBV7-9	TRBD1	TRBJ1-2	CASSGTGGKGYGYTF	TGTGCCAGCAGCGGTACAGGGGGCAAGGGCTATGGCTACACCTTC
-	TRBV7-1	-	TRBJ1-2	CASSRELDSYGYTF	TGCGCCAGCAGCCGAGAGCTGGACAGCTATGGCTACACCTTC
-	TRBV20-1	-	TRBJ2-5	CSARYRETQYF	TGCAGTGCTAGATACAGGGAGACCCAGTACTTC
-	TRBV27	TRBD2	TRBJ2-1	CASRNLAGYYNEQFF	TGTGCCAGCAGGAATCTAGCGGGGTATTACAATGAGCAGTTCTTC
-	TRBV30	TRBD2	TRBJ2-1	CAWSVMAGAYNEQFF	TGTGCCTGGAGTGTCATGGCGGGGGCCTACAATGAGCAGTTCTTC
-	TRBV9	-	TRBJ1-5	CASSVDIRVSNQPQHF	TGTGCCAGCAGCGTAGACATCAGGGTCAGCAATCAGCCCCAGCATTTT
-	TRBV7-8	TRBD1	TRBJ2-3	CASSFGTGVTSTDTQYF	TGTGCCAGCAGCTTCGGGACAGGTGTTACTAGCACAGATACGCAGTATTTT
-	TRBV11-2	TRBD1	TRBJ1-1	CASSPGQGMYAFF	TGTGCCAGCAGCCCCGGACAGGGAATGTATGCTTTCTTT